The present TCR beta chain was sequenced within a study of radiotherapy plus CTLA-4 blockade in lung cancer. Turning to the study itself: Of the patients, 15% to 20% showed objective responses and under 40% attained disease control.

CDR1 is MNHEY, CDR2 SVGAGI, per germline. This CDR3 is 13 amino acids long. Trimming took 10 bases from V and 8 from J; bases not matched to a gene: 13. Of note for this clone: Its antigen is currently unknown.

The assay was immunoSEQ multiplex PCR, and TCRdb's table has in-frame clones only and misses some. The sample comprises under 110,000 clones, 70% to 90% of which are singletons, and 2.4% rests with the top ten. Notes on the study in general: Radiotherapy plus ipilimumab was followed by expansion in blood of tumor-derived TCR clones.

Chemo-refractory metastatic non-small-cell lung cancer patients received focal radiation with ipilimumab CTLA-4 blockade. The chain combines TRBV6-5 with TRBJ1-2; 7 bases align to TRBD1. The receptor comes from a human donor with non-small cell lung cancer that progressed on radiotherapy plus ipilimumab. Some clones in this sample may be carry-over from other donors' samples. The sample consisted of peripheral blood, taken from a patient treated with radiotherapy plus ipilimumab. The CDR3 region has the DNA TGTGCCACCTGCTTTACAGGGGAGGGAGGCTACACCTTC. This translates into CATCFTGEGGYTF.